Listed below are T cell receptor beta chains from one sample, sequenced in a study of OX40 agonist ivuxolimab in advanced cancers. Assay used: immunoSEQ multiplex PCR; TCRdb lists only in-frame clones, some missing. The table lists fewer than 85,000 clones, roughly 92% of them singletons. The material was CD4+ or CD8+ T cells sorted from blood, obtained in a trial of the OX40 agonist ivuxolimab. These receptors all stem from an adult with an advanced solid tumor such as melanoma, head and neck, liver or kidney cancer. Both conserved end residues are part of each CDR3. D genes are given only for firm matches. The size of a clone is reported for some rows only, either as once, few or many, or as a class for expanded clones.

j_gene: TRBJ2-3
abundance: NA
v_gene: TRBV4-3
d_gene: NA
CDR3aa: CASSQEIGRPSTQYF
CDR3nt: TGCGCCAGCAGCCAAGAAATTGGTCGCCCCAGTACGCAGTATTTT

j_gene: TRBJ2-7
abundance: NA
v_gene: TRBV18
d_gene: TRBD1
CDR3aa: CASSPDRAGEQYF
CDR3nt: TGTGCCAGCTCACCGGACAGGGCGGGGGAGCAGTACTTC

j_gene: TRBJ2-7
abundance: NA
v_gene: TRBV7-2
d_gene: NA
CDR3aa: CASGRQFYEQYF
CDR3nt: TGTGCCAGCGGACGACAGTTCTACGAGCAGTACTTC

j_gene: TRBJ1-1
abundance: NA
v_gene: TRBV18
d_gene: NA
CDR3aa: CASSPEDMVNTEAFF
CDR3nt: TGTGCCAGCTCACCGGAAGACATGGTGAACACTGAAGCTTTCTTT

j_gene: TRBJ2-7
abundance: NA
v_gene: TRBV6-5
d_gene: NA
CDR3aa: CASSSGGVPYEQYF
CDR3nt: TGTGCCAGCAGTTCAGGGGGGGTTCCCTACGAGCAGTACTTC

j_gene: TRBJ2-3
abundance: NA
v_gene: TRBV5-1
d_gene: NA
CDR3aa: CASSLPDSTDTQYF
CDR3nt: TGCGCCAGCAGCTTGCCGGACAGCACAGATACGCAGTATTTT

j_gene: TRBJ2-1
abundance: NA
v_gene: TRBV11-2
d_gene: TRBD2
CDR3aa: CASSLGLAGRNEQFF
CDR3nt: TGTGCCAGCAGCTTAGGGCTAGCGGGGAGGAATGAGCAGTTCTTC

j_gene: TRBJ2-5
abundance: NA
v_gene: TRBV5-1
d_gene: TRBD2
CDR3aa: CASSLGLAGETQYF
CDR3nt: TGCGCCAGCAGCTTGGGGCTAGCGGGAGAGACCCAGTACTTC

j_gene: TRBJ1-4
abundance: NA
v_gene: TRBV23-1
d_gene: NA
CDR3aa: CASSPGEDGEKLFF
CDR3nt: TGCGCCAGCAGTCCGGGGGAGGATGGGGAAAAACTGTTTTTT

j_gene: TRBJ2-5
abundance: NA
v_gene: TRBV5-1
d_gene: NA
CDR3aa: CASSGLVQETQYF
CDR3nt: TGCGCCAGCAGTGGTTTGGTGCAAGAGACCCAGTACTTC

j_gene: TRBJ2-1
abundance: NA
v_gene: TRBV6-5
d_gene: TRBD2
CDR3aa: CASSTTSGYNEQFF
CDR3nt: TGTGCCAGCAGTACTACTAGCGGCTACAATGAGCAGTTCTTC

j_gene: TRBJ1-1
abundance: NA
v_gene: TRBV7-9
d_gene: NA
CDR3aa: CASSLLTGASSEAFF
CDR3nt: TGTGCCAGCAGCCTCCTGACAGGTGCAAGTTCTGAAGCTTTCTTT

j_gene: TRBJ2-3
abundance: NA
v_gene: TRBV10-2
d_gene: TRBD2
CDR3aa: CASKLAGSSTDTQYF
CDR3nt: TGCGCCAGCAAACTAGCGGGTTCTAGCACAGATACGCAGTATTTT

j_gene: TRBJ2-5
abundance: NA
v_gene: TRBV5-1
d_gene: NA
CDR3aa: CASQGANQETQYF
CDR3nt: TGCGCCAGCCAAGGGGCAAACCAAGAGACCCAGTACTTC

j_gene: TRBJ2-7
abundance: NA
v_gene: TRBV12-5
d_gene: NA
CDR3aa: CASVPGASGVTYEQYF
CDR3nt: TGTGCTAGTGTCCCGGGGGCTAGCGGAGTAACCTACGAGCAGTACTTC

j_gene: TRBJ1-1
abundance: NA
v_gene: TRBV5-5
d_gene: NA
CDR3aa: CASSLEGGGTEAFF
CDR3nt: TGTGCCAGCAGCTTGGAAGGGGGAGGCACTGAAGCTTTCTTT

j_gene: TRBJ1-1
abundance: NA
v_gene: TRBV5-1
d_gene: NA
CDR3aa: CASSVTGTANTEAFF
CDR3nt: TGCGCCAGCAGCGTCACCGGGACGGCCAACACTGAAGCTTTCTTT

j_gene: TRBJ2-3
abundance: NA
v_gene: TRBV7-2
d_gene: TRBD2
CDR3aa: CASSSRLAGVTDTQYF
CDR3nt: TGTGCCAGCAGCTCTCGACTAGCGGGAGTCACAGATACGCAGTATTTT

j_gene: TRBJ2-7
abundance: NA
v_gene: TRBV15
d_gene: TRBD2
CDR3aa: CATSRFQGYASGGYEQYF
CDR3nt: TGTGCCACCAGCAGGTTTCAGGGGTATGCCAGCGGGGGCTACGAGCAGTACTTC

j_gene: TRBJ1-2
abundance: NA
v_gene: TRBV4-2
d_gene: NA
CDR3aa: CASSQDGGNYGYTF
CDR3nt: TGTGCCAGCAGCCAAGACGGAGGGAACTATGGCTACACCTTC

j_gene: TRBJ2-7
abundance: NA
v_gene: TRBV27
d_gene: TRBD1
CDR3aa: CASSLSPPQGAPSYEQYF
CDR3nt: TGTGCCAGCAGTTTATCCCCTCCTCAGGGGGCCCCTAGCTACGAGCAGTACTTC

j_gene: TRBJ1-4
abundance: NA
v_gene: TRBV7-2
d_gene: TRBD1
CDR3aa: CASSLQGAHFRTNEKLFF
CDR3nt: TGTGCCAGCAGTTTACAGGGGGCGCATTTTAGAACTAATGAAAAACTGTTTTTT

j_gene: TRBJ2-5
abundance: NA
v_gene: TRBV5-6
d_gene: TRBD1
CDR3aa: CASSRDREPLMRTQYF
CDR3nt: TGTGCCAGCAGCAGGGACAGGGAGCCCCTAATGCGGACCCAGTACTTC

j_gene: TRBJ2-7
abundance: NA
v_gene: TRBV14
d_gene: TRBD1
CDR3aa: CASSQTPGQGASEQYF
CDR3nt: TGTGCCAGCAGCCAAACTCCGGGACAGGGGGCCTCCGAGCAGTACTTC

j_gene: TRBJ2-7
abundance: NA
v_gene: TRBV5-1
d_gene: NA
CDR3aa: CASSLPGLPEQYF
CDR3nt: TGCGCCAGCAGCTTGCCCGGGCTTCCCGAGCAGTACTTC

j_gene: TRBJ2-3
abundance: once
v_gene: TRBV28
d_gene: NA
CDR3aa: CASITDTQYF
CDR3nt: TGTGCCAGCATAACAGATACGCAGTATTTT

j_gene: TRBJ2-2
abundance: NA
v_gene: TRBV11-3
d_gene: TRBD2
CDR3aa: CASSLGEGPNTGELFF
CDR3nt: TGTGCCAGCAGCTTAGGGGAGGGCCCGAACACCGGGGAGCTGTTTTTT

j_gene: TRBJ2-7
abundance: NA
v_gene: TRBV7-2
d_gene: TRBD2
CDR3aa: CASSIPTSGSGEQYF
CDR3nt: TGTGCCAGCAGCATCCCGACTAGCGGGAGTGGGGAGCAGTACTTC

j_gene: TRBJ1-1
abundance: NA
v_gene: TRBV2
d_gene: NA
CDR3aa: CASNKQGNTEAFF
CDR3nt: TGTGCCAGCAATAAACAGGGAAACACTGAAGCTTTCTTT

j_gene: TRBJ2-5
abundance: NA
v_gene: TRBV5-6
d_gene: NA
CDR3aa: CASSFDQGGVTQYF
CDR3nt: TGTGCCAGCAGCTTTGATCAGGGGGGAGTGACCCAGTACTTC

j_gene: TRBJ1-2
abundance: NA
v_gene: TRBV5-1
d_gene: NA
CDR3aa: CASSLAGEGNGGYTF
CDR3nt: TGCGCCAGCAGCTTGGCTGGGGAGGGGAACGGTGGCTACACCTTC

j_gene: TRBJ2-6
abundance: NA
v_gene: TRBV18
d_gene: NA
CDR3aa: CASSPPRTGANVLTF
CDR3nt: TGTGCCAGCTCACCACCGCGGACTGGGGCCAACGTCCTGACTTTC

j_gene: TRBJ2-3
abundance: NA
v_gene: TRBV10-3
d_gene: NA
CDR3aa: CAMRGASTDTQYF
CDR3nt: TGTGCCATGAGGGGGGCGAGCACAGATACGCAGTATTTT

j_gene: TRBJ2-3
abundance: once
v_gene: TRBV7-9
d_gene: TRBD2
CDR3aa: CASSLTGGRVTDTQYF
CDR3nt: TGTGCCAGCAGCTTAACTGGCGGGAGGGTGACAGATACGCAGTATTTT

j_gene: TRBJ1-2
abundance: NA
v_gene: TRBV6-5
d_gene: NA
CDR3aa: CASSSVRGAGYTF
CDR3nt: TGTGCCAGCAGTTCAGTACGGGGGGCGGGCTACACCTTC

j_gene: TRBJ1-1
abundance: NA
v_gene: TRBV28
d_gene: NA
CDR3aa: CASSLLGPSNTEAFF
CDR3nt: TGTGCCAGCAGTTTGTTAGGGCCATCTAACACTGAAGCTTTCTTT

j_gene: TRBJ2-3
abundance: NA
v_gene: TRBV6-1
d_gene: NA
CDR3aa: CASSAEATDTQYF
CDR3nt: TGTGCCAGCAGTGCCGAGGCTACAGATACGCAGTATTTT

j_gene: TRBJ1-5
abundance: NA
v_gene: TRBV27
d_gene: TRBD1
CDR3aa: CASRNTGTGGNQPQHF
CDR3nt: TGTGCCAGCAGAAATACCGGGACAGGGGGGAATCAGCCCCAGCATTTT

j_gene: TRBJ2-1
abundance: once
v_gene: TRBV11-2
d_gene: TRBD2
CDR3aa: CASSAGLAGVTGQFF
CDR3nt: TGTGCCAGCAGCGCCGGACTAGCGGGAGTGACGGGGCAGTTCTTC

j_gene: TRBJ2-7
abundance: NA
v_gene: TRBV29-1
d_gene: NA
CDR3aa: CSVDKGGNTYEQYF
CDR3nt: TGCAGCGTGGACAAAGGGGGGAACACCTACGAGCAGTACTTC

j_gene: TRBJ2-1
abundance: NA
v_gene: TRBV5-1
d_gene: TRBD2
CDR3aa: CASSPGLAGGTQFF
CDR3nt: TGCGCCAGCAGCCCCGGACTAGCGGGGGGTACACAGTTCTTC

j_gene: TRBJ1-1
abundance: NA
v_gene: TRBV27
d_gene: NA
CDR3aa: CASSLWRESTEAFF
CDR3nt: TGTGCCAGCAGTTTATGGAGGGAGAGCACTGAAGCTTTCTTT

j_gene: TRBJ1-6
abundance: NA
v_gene: TRBV11-3
d_gene: NA
CDR3aa: CASTTRKGGSSYNSPLHF
CDR3nt: TGTGCCAGCACCACTCGTAAGGGGGGTAGCTCCTATAATTCACCCCTCCACTTT

j_gene: TRBJ2-7
abundance: once
v_gene: TRBV28
d_gene: NA
CDR3aa: CASSYGTPPIGTYEQYF
CDR3nt: TGTGCCAGCAGTTATGGGACCCCTCCTATTGGGACCTACGAGCAGTACTTC

j_gene: TRBJ1-2
abundance: NA
v_gene: TRBV27
d_gene: TRBD1
CDR3aa: CASSSHRRDRGLYGYTF
CDR3nt: TGTGCCAGCAGCTCCCACCGGAGGGACAGGGGGCTCTATGGCTACACCTTC

j_gene: TRBJ2-1
abundance: NA
v_gene: TRBV5-8
d_gene: TRBD2
CDR3aa: CASSLWGLAGTNEQFF
CDR3nt: TGTGCCAGCAGCTTGTGGGGACTAGCGGGGACCAATGAGCAGTTCTTC

j_gene: TRBJ2-7
abundance: NA
v_gene: TRBV19
d_gene: NA
CDR3aa: CASSIERGQSYAQYF
CDR3nt: TGTGCCAGTAGTATAGAGAGAGGACAGTCCTACGCGCAGTACTTC

j_gene: TRBJ2-5
abundance: NA
v_gene: TRBV4-1
d_gene: NA
CDR3aa: CASSQITGSLRETQYF
CDR3nt: TGCGCCAGCAGCCAGATTACAGGGTCCCTAAGGGAGACCCAGTACTTC

j_gene: TRBJ2-1
abundance: NA
v_gene: TRBV10-2
d_gene: TRBD2
CDR3aa: CASSAEREVHEQFF
CDR3nt: TGCGCCAGCAGTGCAGAACGGGAGGTCCATGAGCAGTTCTTC

j_gene: TRBJ1-2
abundance: NA
v_gene: TRBV10-3
d_gene: TRBD1
CDR3aa: CAISESFRRGGYTF
CDR3nt: TGTGCCATCAGTGAGTCGTTCCGCAGGGGGGGCTACACCTTC

j_gene: TRBJ2-7
abundance: NA
v_gene: TRBV6-1
d_gene: TRBD2
CDR3aa: CASSELGLAGMPSYEQYF
CDR3nt: TGTGCCAGCAGTGAACTAGGGCTAGCGGGTATGCCTTCCTACGAGCAGTACTTC

j_gene: TRBJ1-5
abundance: NA
v_gene: TRBV6-1
d_gene: NA
CDR3aa: CASSEMEDQPQHF
CDR3nt: TGTGCCAGCAGTGAAATGGAGGATCAGCCCCAGCATTTT

j_gene: TRBJ1-1
abundance: NA
v_gene: TRBV19
d_gene: TRBD1
CDR3aa: CASSIVQGANTEAFF
CDR3nt: TGTGCCAGTAGTATAGTACAGGGGGCGAACACTGAAGCTTTCTTT

j_gene: TRBJ2-5
abundance: NA
v_gene: TRBV28
d_gene: TRBD2
CDR3aa: CASSPPSGTSGETQYF
CDR3nt: TGTGCCAGCAGTCCACCCTCCGGGACTAGCGGAGAGACCCAGTACTTC